This T cell receptor (beta chain) was sequenced for a study of CD8 T cells in ankylosing spondylitis. Germline assignment: CDR1 LGHDT and CDR2 YNNKEL (reference sequence). The CDR3 loop spans 16 amino acids. Trimming removed 2 bases at V and 0 bases at J, with 14 bases between. Points from the study as a whole: Enrichment of disease-linked clones was reportedly significant in matched ankylosing spondylitis synovial fluid. Earlier work had already found some motif variants in reactive arthritis synovial fluid and blood. Ankylosing spondylitis blood seemed to carry a telltale TCR beta motif made of under ten highly homologous variants. CD8+ cells made up the disease-linked clones, which were relatively rare in peripheral blood.

Ten or more counts support this clonotype. Antigen: not known. Quantitative 5'-RACE with molecular barcodes produced the TCR beta libraries. Each CDR3 protein is one row after TCRdb ran MiXCR on the 5' RACE reads. The table records a few hundred thousand distinct CDR3 sequences, 6% to 8.5% of them present only once. This chain uses TRBV3-1 with TRBJ2-7; D ambiguous. The sequence came from a male donor with ankylosing spondylitis. Sequencing was done on a sample of blood, either unsorted or a sorted T cell fraction (not recorded which). The CDR3 is CASSQRVTLSSYEQYF. The CDR3 coding sequence is TGTGCCAGCAGCCAACGTGTCACTTTAAGCTCCTACGAGCAGTACTTC.